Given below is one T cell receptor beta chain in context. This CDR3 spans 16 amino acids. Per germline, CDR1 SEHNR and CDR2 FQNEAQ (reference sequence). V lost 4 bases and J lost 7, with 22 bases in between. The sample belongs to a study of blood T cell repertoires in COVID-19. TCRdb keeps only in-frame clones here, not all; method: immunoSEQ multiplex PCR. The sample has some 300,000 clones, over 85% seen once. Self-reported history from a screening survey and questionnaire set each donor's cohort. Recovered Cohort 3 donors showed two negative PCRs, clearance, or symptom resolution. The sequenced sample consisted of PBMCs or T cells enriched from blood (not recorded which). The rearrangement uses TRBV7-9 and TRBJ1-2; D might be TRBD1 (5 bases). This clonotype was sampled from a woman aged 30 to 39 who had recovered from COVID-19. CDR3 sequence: CASSSTWDQAAGGYTF. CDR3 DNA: TGTGCCAGCAGCTCAACTTGGGACCAGGCAGCGGGTGGCTACACCTTC.